The table lists the clone carrying this T cell receptor (beta chain) with a few counts. The antigen is not known. These data are taken from a study of T cells after yellow fever vaccination. The study's findings and limits: Booster sampling recovered most clones from primary vaccination (around 96% CD4, roughly 88% CD8).

TCRdb re-analysed the 5' RACE reads in MiXCR, keeping a single row per CDR3 protein. The sample contains 250,000 to 350,000 distinct CDR3 sequences, less than 9.5% of which appear only once. This CDR3 is 14 amino acids long. The V and J ends lost 6 bases and 0 bases respectively, with 12 bases between them. Germline assignment: CDR1 KGHSH and CDR2 LQKENI. This clonotype originated in a man between 18 and 29 years old who received the YFV17D yellow fever vaccine. The specimen was CD4+ T cells sorted from PBMCs, collected 5 days after the yellow fever booster vaccination. The chain couples TRBV18 to TRBJ2-7, with D hard to call. CDR3 coding DNA: TGTGCCAGCTCTACGATGACAAGCTCCTACGAGCAGTACTTC. It encodes CASSTMTSSYEQYF. Drawing the rest from reference TRBV18 and TRBJ2-7, the complete variable domain is NAGVMQNPRHLVRRRGQEARLRCSPMKGHSHVYWYRQLPEEGLKFMVYLQKENIIDESGMPKERFSAEFPKEGPSILRIQQVVRGDSAAYFCASSTMTSSYEQYFGPGTRLTVT.